The rows below give T cell receptor beta chains drawn from one sample of a study of shared clonotypes between healthy human individuals. The assay was immunoSEQ multiplex PCR, and TCRdb's table has in-frame clones only and misses some. The sample shows about 870,000 clones, roughly 92% of them seen only once. The specimen sequenced was naive CD8+ T cells sorted from blood. These receptors were obtained from a man aged 25 to 45 in good health. The CDR3 runs from the conserved cysteine through the conserved F or W. A D gene is named only where the DNA matches it firmly. Clone size, where shown, is once, few, many, or a class for clones that have expanded.

TRBV11-2	TRBD1	.	TRBJ2-5	CASSLVSYETGGAKTQYF	TGTGCCAGCAGCTTAGTGTCTTACGAGACAGGGGGCGCGAAGACCCAGTACTTC
TRBV27	TRBD1	.	TRBJ2-5	CASSLRDRPKETQYF	TGTGCCAGCAGTTTGAGGGACAGGCCTAAAGAGACCCAGTACTTC
TRBV5-4	.	.	TRBJ2-3	CASSLGDTQYF	TGTGCCAGCAGCTTAGGGGATACGCAGTATTTT
TRBV29-1	.	.	TRBJ1-1	CSVAPPQVAEAFF	TGCAGCGTTGCTCCGCCCCAGGTCGCTGAAGCTTTCTTT
TRBV5-4	.	.	TRBJ2-1	CASSWDSYNEQFF	TGTGCCAGCAGCTGGGATTCCTACAATGAGCAGTTCTTC
TRBV7-9	.	.	TRBJ2-1	CASSLPRGRWGNEQFF	TGTGCCAGCAGCTTACCCCGGGGCCGCTGGGGCAATGAGCAGTTCTTC
TRBV2	.	.	TRBJ2-5	CATLAGVVGETQYF	TGTGCCACCCTAGCAGGGGTCGTGGGAGAGACCCAGTACTTC
TRBV14	.	.	TRBJ1-2	CASSQGTAHRNYGYTF	TGTGCCAGCAGCCAAGGGACAGCCCACCGTAACTATGGCTACACCTTC
TRBV7-9	.	.	TRBJ2-2	CASSPPGTGELFF	TGTGCCAGCAGCCCTCCGGGAACCGGGGAGCTGTTTTTT
TRBV6-5	TRBD2	.	TRBJ2-3	CASSSSGASTDTQYF	TGTGCCAGCAGTTCTAGCGGAGCTAGCACAGATACGCAGTATTTT
TRBV5-6	TRBD1	.	TRBJ1-2	CASSKGQAVSGGYTF	TGTGCCAGCAGCAAGGGACAGGCAGTCTCAGGGGGCTACACCTTC
TRBV27	.	once	TRBJ2-2	CASSRPRGEELFF	TGTGCCAGCAGCCGCCCCCGCGGGGAGGAGCTGTTTTTT
TRBV29-1	.	once	TRBJ2-1	CSVEPEWSNEQFF	TGCAGCGTTGAACCTGAGTGGAGCAATGAGCAGTTCTTC
TRBV7-2	.	.	TRBJ2-4	CASSLWDVESGIQYF	TGTGCCAGCAGCTTATGGGACGTGGAGAGCGGCATTCAGTACTTC
TRBV7-6	.	.	TRBJ2-1	CASSIAEYRGEQFF	TGTGCCAGCAGCATAGCGGAGTACCGGGGTGAGCAGTTCTTC
TRBV15	.	few	TRBJ2-5	CATSGDSRETQYF	TGTGCCACCTCAGGTGACTCCAGGGAGACCCAGTACTTC
TRBV15	.	.	TRBJ2-7	CATSRDLSYEQYF	TGTGCCACCAGCAGGGACCTCTCCTACGAGCAGTACTTC
TRBV4-3	TRBD1	once	TRBJ2-1	CASSQERVQGRNEQFF	TGCGCCAGCAGCCAAGAAAGGGTACAGGGGCGGAATGAGCAGTTCTTC
TRBV9	.	.	TRBJ2-7	CASSDRDPPYEQYF	TGTGCCAGCAGCGACCGGGACCCCCCCTACGAGCAGTACTTC
TRBV7-2	TRBD2	.	TRBJ2-7	CASSPRTSGTYEQYF	TGTGCCAGCAGTCCCCGGACTAGCGGGACCTACGAGCAGTACTTC
TRBV7-2	.	.	TRBJ2-5	CASSPERQETQYF	TGTGCCAGCAGCCCCGAGCGTCAAGAGACCCAGTACTTC
TRBV9	TRBD1	.	TRBJ2-3	CASSVTPKSGTGGTDTQYF	TGTGCCAGCAGCGTGACACCCAAATCCGGGACAGGCGGCACAGATACGCAGTATTTT
TRBV27	.	.	TRBJ2-1	CASGEWGSYNEQFF	TGTGCCAGCGGTGAGTGGGGATCCTACAATGAGCAGTTCTTC
TRBV11-2	.	.	TRBJ2-7	CASSGAKPGVPTYEQYF	TGTGCCAGCAGCGGCGCCAAGCCAGGGGTACCGACCTACGAGCAGTACTTC
TRBV5-5	.	.	TRBJ2-3	CASSIPAGQGDTQYF	TGTGCCAGCAGCATCCCCGCAGGCCAGGGCGATACGCAGTATTTT
TRBV7-9	.	.	TRBJ1-1	CASRGEGRNTEAFF	TGTGCCAGCAGAGGGGAAGGGAGAAACACTGAAGCTTTCTTT
TRBV7-9	.	.	TRBJ1-1	CASSLSLGSNEAFF	TGTGCCAGCAGCTTATCCCTCGGGAGTAATGAAGCTTTCTTT
TRBV9	TRBD1	.	TRBJ1-1	CASSADRGGRNTEAFF	TGTGCCAGCAGCGCGGACAGGGGAGGGAGGAACACTGAAGCTTTCTTT
TRBV27	TRBD2	.	TRBJ2-1	CASRTGLAGPNEQFF	TGTGCCAGCAGGACGGGACTAGCGGGGCCCAATGAGCAGTTCTTC
TRBV11-2	TRBD1	.	TRBJ2-7	CASSLPGQGISYEQYF	TGTGCCAGCAGCTTACCGGGACAGGGAATCTCCTACGAGCAGTACTTC
TRBV5-6	TRBD1	once	TRBJ1-2	CASSGVQGAYGYTF	TGTGCCAGCAGCGGGGTACAGGGGGCCTATGGCTACACCTTC
TRBV4-1	TRBD1	.	TRBJ1-4	CASSEDRGGRTNEKLFF	TGCGCCAGCAGCGAGGACAGGGGGGGAAGGACTAATGAAAAACTGTTTTTT
TRBV9	.	.	TRBJ1-2	CASGNVYGYTF	TGTGCCAGTGGGAACGTCTATGGCTACACCTTC
TRBV6-6	.	.	TRBJ2-3	CASSPPRGRVTDTQYF	TGTGCCAGCAGCCCACCAAGGGGCAGGGTCACAGATACGCAGTATTTT
TRBV15	.	.	TRBJ1-3	CATSSRVGNTIYF	TGTGCCACCAGCTCCCGAGTGGGAAACACCATATATTTT
TRBV4-1	.	.	TRBJ2-1	CASSHHYRWNEQFF	TGCGCCAGCAGCCACCACTATAGGTGGAATGAGCAGTTCTTC
TRBV6-5	TRBD2	.	TRBJ2-7	CASSYAGAYEQYF	TGTGCCAGCAGTTACGCGGGAGCGTACGAGCAGTACTTC
TRBV9	TRBD1	.	TRBJ2-7	CASSVDQTGGAYEQYF	TGTGCCAGCAGCGTGGACCAGACAGGGGGGGCCTACGAGCAGTACTTC
TRBV9	TRBD2	.	TRBJ2-1	CASSVPTSGFFHEQFF	TGTGCCAGCAGCGTTCCGACTAGCGGTTTTTTCCATGAGCAGTTCTTC
TRBV7-8	.	once	TRBJ2-2	CASSSPGGGELFF	TGTGCCAGCAGCTCCCCCGGGGGCGGGGAGCTGTTTTTT
TRBV29-1	.	once	TRBJ2-7	CSVLADSYEQYF	TGCAGCGTTTTAGCGGACTCCTACGAGCAGTACTTC
TRBV5-1	TRBD2	.	TRBJ2-2	CASSPAGGRSFQGNTGELFF	TGCGCCAGCAGCCCCGCGGGGGGCCGCAGCTTCCAGGGGAACACCGGGGAGCTGTTTTTT
TRBV11-2	TRBD1	.	TRBJ2-7	CASSLEGGQSYEQYF	TGTGCCAGCAGCTTAGAAGGGGGCCAGTCCTACGAGCAGTACTTC
TRBV2	TRBD1	.	TRBJ2-7	CATRDRGPYEQYF	TGTGCCACCCGGGACAGGGGACCCTACGAGCAGTACTTC
TRBV14	.	once	TRBJ2-7	CASSQETRYEQYF	TGTGCCAGCAGCCAAGAAACACGGTACGAGCAGTACTTC
TRBV7-9	TRBD1	.	TRBJ2-1	CASSPGGRGHEQFF	TGTGCCAGCAGCCCCGGGGGCAGGGGGCATGAGCAGTTCTTC
TRBV19	.	.	TRBJ2-5	CASSKGGQKSQETQYF	TGTGCCAGTAGTAAAGGGGGGCAAAAGTCACAAGAGACCCAGTACTTC
TRBV27	.	.	TRBJ2-1	CASSLSGHRSSYNEQFF	TGTGCCAGCAGTTTAAGTGGACACCGGAGCTCCTACAATGAGCAGTTCTTC
TRBV27	TRBD2	.	TRBJ2-1	CASTPTSGRVTEQFF	TGTGCCAGCACCCCGACTAGCGGGAGGGTTACTGAGCAGTTCTTC
TRBV7-8	TRBD1	.	TRBJ1-1	CASSSPTGMMNTEAFF	TGTGCCAGCAGCTCCCCGACAGGGATGATGAACACTGAAGCTTTCTTT